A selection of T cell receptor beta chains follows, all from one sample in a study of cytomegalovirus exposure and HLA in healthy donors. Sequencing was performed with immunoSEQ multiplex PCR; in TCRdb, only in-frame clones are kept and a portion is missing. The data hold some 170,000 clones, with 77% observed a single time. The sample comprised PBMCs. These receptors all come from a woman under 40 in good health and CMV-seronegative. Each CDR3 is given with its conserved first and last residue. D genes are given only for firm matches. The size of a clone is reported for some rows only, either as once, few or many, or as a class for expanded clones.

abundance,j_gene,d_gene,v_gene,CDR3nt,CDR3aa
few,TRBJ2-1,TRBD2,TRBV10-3,TGTGCCATCAGTGAGTCGACTAGCGGGGGCGGGGGAGAGCAGTTCTTC,CAISESTSGGGGEQFF
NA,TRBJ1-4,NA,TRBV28,TGTGCCAGCAGGCGGGGGGGGGATGAAAAACTGTTTTTT,CASRRGGDEKLFF
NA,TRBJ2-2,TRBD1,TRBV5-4,TGTGCCAGCAGCTTGGGAGGGGGCGTAGAATCCGGGGAGCTGTTTTTT,CASSLGGGVESGELFF
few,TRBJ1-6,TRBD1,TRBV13,TGTGCCAGCAGCCGCGGACAGGCGAGGCCCCTCCACTTT,CASSRGQARPLHF
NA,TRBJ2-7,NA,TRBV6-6,TGTGCCAGCAATCTAGCGCTTAACTCCTACGAGCAGTACTTC,CASNLALNSYEQYF
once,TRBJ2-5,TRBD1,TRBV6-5,TGTGCCAGCAGTCCCGACAGGGATGTAAAGACCCAGTACTTC,CASSPDRDVKTQYF
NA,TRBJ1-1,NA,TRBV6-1,TGTGCCAGCAGTCTTCGGGACACTGAAGCTTTCTTT,CASSLRDTEAFF
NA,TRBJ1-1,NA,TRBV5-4,TGTGCCAGCAGCTTGGGACAACAAAACACTGAAGCTTTCTTT,CASSLGQQNTEAFF
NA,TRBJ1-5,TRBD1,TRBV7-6,TGTGCCAGCAGCCGAGGGACAGGGGGCGGTCAGCCCCAGCATTTT,CASSRGTGGGQPQHF
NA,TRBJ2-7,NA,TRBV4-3,TGCGCCAGCAGCCAAGGGGGAGGTGAGCAGTACTTC,CASSQGGGEQYF
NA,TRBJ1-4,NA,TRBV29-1,TGCAGCGTTGTGGGGGGTGGTGCTGGACTGTTTTTT,CSVVGGGAGLFF
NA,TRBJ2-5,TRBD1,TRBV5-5,TGTGCCAGCAGCTTCGTTATACCGGGACAGGGGCCCTTCGGGGGCCAGTACTTC,CASSFVIPGQGPFGGQYF
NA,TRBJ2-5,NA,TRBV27,TGTGCCAGCAGTCTGGGACATACTCAAGAGACCCAGTACTTC,CASSLGHTQETQYF
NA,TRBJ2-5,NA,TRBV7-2,TGTGCCAGCAGCTTAAACGGGATGCAGGAGACCCAGTACTTC,CASSLNGMQETQYF
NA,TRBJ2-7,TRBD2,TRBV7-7,TGTGCCAGCAGCCCCCAGGGAGGGGCTGAGCAGTACTTC,CASSPQGGAEQYF
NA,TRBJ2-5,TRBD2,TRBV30,TGTGCCTGGAGTCCAGGGACTAGCGGGAGGGATACGTACTTC,CAWSPGTSGRDTYF
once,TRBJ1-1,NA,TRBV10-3,TGTGCCATCAGTGAGTCGATGGGGCAGATACCTGAAGCTTTCTTT,CAISESMGQIPEAFF
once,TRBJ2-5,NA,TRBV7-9,TGTGCCAGCAGCTTAGCCAGGGGGGTAACGGGCTTCGAGACCCAGTACTTC,CASSLARGVTGFETQYF
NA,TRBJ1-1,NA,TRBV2,TGTGCCAGCGGTAGGGGGAACACTGAAGCTTTCTTT,CASGRGNTEAFF
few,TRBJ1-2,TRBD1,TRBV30,TGTGCCTGGAGTGCCCCAGGACAGGGCCCTAACTATGGCTACACCTTC,CAWSAPGQGPNYGYTF
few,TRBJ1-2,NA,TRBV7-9,TGTGCCAGCAGCCCCGGGATCTTCTATGGCTACACCTTC,CASSPGIFYGYTF
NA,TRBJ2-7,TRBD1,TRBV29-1,TGCAGCGCCAGGGGGAGACAGTCCTACGAGCAGTACTTC,CSARGRQSYEQYF
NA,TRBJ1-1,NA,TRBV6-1,TGTGCCAGCTCCCGGGGCACTGAAGCTTTCTTT,CASSRGTEAFF
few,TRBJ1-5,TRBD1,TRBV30,TGTGCCTGGAGTTTGGGACAGGGGAGCAATCAGCCCCAGCATTTT,CAWSLGQGSNQPQHF
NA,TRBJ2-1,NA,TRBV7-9,TGTGCCAGCAGCTTCTTCCCAGGGCACAATGAGCAGTTCTTC,CASSFFPGHNEQFF
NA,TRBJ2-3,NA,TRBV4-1,TGCGCCAGCAGCCAAGACCTCAGGGCAGATACGCAGTATTTT,CASSQDLRADTQYF
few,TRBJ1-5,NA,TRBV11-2,TGTGCCAGCAGCTTGGCAGGAGGAGGGAATCAGCCCCAGCATTTT,CASSLAGGGNQPQHF
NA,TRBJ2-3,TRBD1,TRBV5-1,TGCGCCAGCAGCCACCTAGTTCGGGACAGGGGGCAAATAGATACGCAGTATTTT,CASSHLVRDRGQIDTQYF
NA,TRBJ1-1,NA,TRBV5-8,TGTGCCAGCCCCGGGCCGGGGTACACTGAAGCTTTCTTT,CASPGPGYTEAFF
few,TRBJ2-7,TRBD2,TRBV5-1,TGCGCCAGCAGCTTGGGCACTAGCGGGGCCTACGAGCAGTACTTC,CASSLGTSGAYEQYF
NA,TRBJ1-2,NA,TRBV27,TGTGCCAGCAACGCGGGTGCGTGGTTGGATGGCTACACCTTC,CASNAGAWLDGYTF
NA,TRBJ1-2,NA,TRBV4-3,TGCGCCAGCAGCCAAGGCAGGGGATTCCTCACCTTC,CASSQGRGFLTF
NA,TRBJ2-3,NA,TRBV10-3,TGTGCCATCAGTGACCCAGCCCGGGGAGTAGATACGCAGTATTTT,CAISDPARGVDTQYF
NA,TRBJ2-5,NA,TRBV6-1,TGTGCCAGCAGTCAGAATGGAGGGGTCCAAGAGACCCAGTACTTC,CASSQNGGVQETQYF
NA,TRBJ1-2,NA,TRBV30,TGTGCCTGGAGTATAGGACAGTATGGCTACACCTTC,CAWSIGQYGYTF
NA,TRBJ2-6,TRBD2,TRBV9,TGTGCCAGCAGCATTCACAGCGGGGGAGGGCTGACTTTC,CASSIHSGGGLTF
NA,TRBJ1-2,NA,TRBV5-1,TGCGCCAGCAGTTCACCGGGACTTAACTATGGCTACACCTTC,CASSSPGLNYGYTF
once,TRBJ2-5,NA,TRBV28,TGTGCCAGCATATTCGAAGAGACCCAGTACTTC,CASIFEETQYF
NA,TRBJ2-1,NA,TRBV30,TGTGCCTCCGGGACTCGCTCCTACAATGAGCAGTTCTTC,CASGTRSYNEQFF
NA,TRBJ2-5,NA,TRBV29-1,TGCAGCGCCATTCGGGGGAGAGAGACCCAGTACTTC,CSAIRGRETQYF
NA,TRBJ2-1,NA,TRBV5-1,TGCGCCAGCAGCGCGTTGCCGGTGGGGAGCTCCTACAATGAGCAGTTCTTC,CASSALPVGSSYNEQFF
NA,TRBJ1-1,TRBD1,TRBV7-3,TGTGCCAGCAGCTTTGGGACAGACACTGAAGCTTTCTTT,CASSFGTDTEAFF
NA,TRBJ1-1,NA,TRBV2,TGTGCCAGCAGTGAAACCCCAAGGGGTACCGCTTTCTTT,CASSETPRGTAFF
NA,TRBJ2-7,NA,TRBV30,TGTGCCTGGACCCCAGGGAGGAACGAGCAGTACTTC,CAWTPGRNEQYF
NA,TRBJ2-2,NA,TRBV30,TGTGCCTGGAGACCGACAGGTCTGGACACCGGGGAGCTGTTTTTT,CAWRPTGLDTGELFF
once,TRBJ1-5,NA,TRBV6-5,TGTGCCAGCAGTTACTCGAGAGGGGGGGGCCAGCATTTT,CASSYSRGGGQHF
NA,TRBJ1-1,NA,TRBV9,TGTGCCAGCAGCGCAGGCGTCTCAGGGTGGTACTCTGAAGCTTTCTTT,CASSAGVSGWYSEAFF
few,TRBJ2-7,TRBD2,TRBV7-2,TGTGCCAGCAGCTTGGTGACTAGCGGGATCGAGCAGTACTTC,CASSLVTSGIEQYF
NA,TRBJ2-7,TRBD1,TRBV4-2,TGTGCCAGCAGCCAAGATTGGGACAGGGTCTACGAGCAGTACTTC,CASSQDWDRVYEQYF
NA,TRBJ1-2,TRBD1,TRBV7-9,TGTGCCATAGGACAGGGCGGCTATGGCTACACCTTC,CAIGQGGYGYTF